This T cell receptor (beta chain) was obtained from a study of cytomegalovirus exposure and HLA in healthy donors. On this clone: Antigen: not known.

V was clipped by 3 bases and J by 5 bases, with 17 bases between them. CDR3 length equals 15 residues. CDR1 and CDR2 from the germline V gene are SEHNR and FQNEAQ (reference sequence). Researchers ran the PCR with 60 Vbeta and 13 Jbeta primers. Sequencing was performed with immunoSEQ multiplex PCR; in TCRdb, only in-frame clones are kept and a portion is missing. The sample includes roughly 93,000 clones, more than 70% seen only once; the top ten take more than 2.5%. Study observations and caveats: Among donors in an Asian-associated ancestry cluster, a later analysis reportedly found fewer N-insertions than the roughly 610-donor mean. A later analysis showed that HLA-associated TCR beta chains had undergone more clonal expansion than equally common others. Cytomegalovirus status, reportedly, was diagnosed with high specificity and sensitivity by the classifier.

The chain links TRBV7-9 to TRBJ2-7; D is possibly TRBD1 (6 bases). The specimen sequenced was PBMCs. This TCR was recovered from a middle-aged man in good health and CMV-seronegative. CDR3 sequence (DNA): TGTGCCAGCAGCTTTCCCCAACAGGGTGAACACGAGCAGTACTTC. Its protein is CASSFPQQGEHEQYF. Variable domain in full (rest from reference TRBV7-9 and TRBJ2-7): DTGVSQNPRHKITKRGQNVTFRCDPISEHNRLYWYRQTLGQGPEFLTYFQNEAQLEKSRLLSDRFSAERPKGSFSTLEIQRTEQGDSAMYLCASSFPQQGEHEQYFGPGTRLTVT.